The rows below give T cell receptor beta chains drawn from one sample of a study of blood T cell repertoires in COVID-19. Measured with immunoSEQ multiplex PCR; TCRdb has only the in-frame clones, and not every one. The repertoire consists of 250,000 to 350,000 clones, with approximately 88% occurring once and the leading ten covering roughly 1.6%. Input material: peripheral blood. The receptors originated from a human donor with COVID-19, enrolled during active disease. The donor label of this sample is uncertain. Both conserved end residues are trimmed from each CDR3. D genes are given only for firm matches. Where a row states a size, it is once, few, many or the class of an expanded clone; other rows omit it.

CDR3aa	j_gene	abundance	v_gene	d_gene
ASSSTGLASGDTDTQY	TRBJ2-3	NA	TRBV7-3	TRBD2
ASRGLAGSFEQF	TRBJ2-1	NA	TRBV7-2	TRBD2
ASSPMSPRGSANVLT	TRBJ2-6	NA	TRBV18	NA
ASSGYSAGTSTEAF	TRBJ1-1	NA	TRBV5-6	NA
AWSTYFPVEDEQY	TRBJ2-7	few	TRBV30	NA
ARDRAHSPLH	TRBJ1-6	NA	TRBV19	TRBD1
ASSWPIGGEQY	TRBJ2-7	NA	TRBV7-2	NA
ASSQGAWETQY	TRBJ2-5	NA	TRBV6-2/TRBV6-3	TRBD1
AWRLPGVNSGANVLT	TRBJ2-6	NA	TRBV30	NA
ASTKLIAGTSYNEQF	TRBJ2-1	NA	TRBV19	NA
ASSVDPRETQY	TRBJ2-5	NA	TRBV9	NA
SVDRTGSYNEQF	TRBJ2-1	NA	TRBV29-1	TRBD1
ASSPGTGASSGNTIY	TRBJ1-3	NA	TRBV9	TRBD1